The T cell receptor (beta chain) described here comes from a study of shared clonotypes between healthy human individuals. The V gene lost 3 bases and the J gene lost 2 bases, with 14 bases spanning the gap. The CDR3 is 15 amino acids. Germline-derived CDR1 and CDR2 are SGHNT and YENEEA. With respect to this clone: The antigen remains unidentified.

Assay: immunoSEQ multiplex PCR; the TCRdb copy retains only in-frame clones and omits some. Found here are 1.4 million to 1.5 million clones, around 95% of them singletons; the top ten hold 0.95% to 1.5%. Overall study findings and caveats: Estimated clonotype richness was generally higher in naive than memory subsets.

Sample: naive CD4+ T cells sorted from blood. Indicated subset: CD45RA+ positively selected. The origin of this receptor is a man aged 30-40 years in good health. J is TRBJ2-7 and V is TRBV11-3; D is possibly TRBD2 (6 bases). The chain's CDR3 is CASSLAGTDTYEQYF. CDR3 DNA sequence: TGTGCCAGCAGCTTGGCGGGGACGGATACCTACGAGCAGTACTTC.